The sequence of this T cell receptor beta chain was determined in a study of T cell responses to AZD1222 COVID-19 vaccine. Notes on the study in general: Repertoires were sampled only after the peak T cell response. Baseline seropositivity characterized only a handful of AZD1222 recipients. Epitopes outside B.1.351 and B.1.1.7 mutated regions reportedly drew nearly half of spike TCRs.

As to this clone: The antigen remains unidentified.

The assay was immunoSEQ multiplex PCR, and TCRdb's table has in-frame clones only and misses some. The sample carries about 120,000 clones, about 91% recorded once. The source material was peripheral blood, sampled on day 0 of AZD1222 vaccination. The clonotype comes from an adult in good health.

The CDR3 loop is CASSLIVPGQGMNTEAFF. The DNA for the CDR3 is TGTGCCAGCAGTCTTATCGTCCCGGGACAGGGAATGAACACTGAAGCTTTCTTT. The chain joins TRBV27 to TRBJ1-1; TRBD1 matches at 9 bases. There are 18 residues in the CDR3. Germline assignment: CDR1 MNHEY and CDR2 SMNVEV (reference sequence). The ends lost 5 bases at V and 0 bases at J; junction bases unmatched: 13.